This entry lists 13 T cell receptor beta chains sequenced from one sample in a study of T cells in narcolepsy (dated by TCRdb to the late 2010s). Receptors were amplified or captured by the immunoSEQ multiplex PCR assay. Imported from immuneACCESS, the table was reduced by TCRdb to in-frame sequences with V and J called. These copies leave out some clones; in studies compared against another copy, an unresolved V gene accounts for under half, and the cause of the remainder is not known. The sample has about 40,000 clones on record, around 88% of them singletons. The ten largest clones take up roughly 1.2% of the sample. The sample taken for sequencing was CD45RA- memory CD4+ T cells from PBMCs. The cell subset or site label corresponds to: memory T cells sorted ex vivo from peripheral blood. The receptor set was obtained from a human donor with narcolepsy.

This chain links TRBV29-1 with TRBJ1-2; 7 bases align to TRBD1. Looked up from germline, CDR1 is SQVTM and CDR2 is ANQGSEA. V shed 5 bases and J 5 bases; nucleotides not matched to a gene: 11. This CDR3 contains 14 residues. The CDR3 coding sequence is TGCAGCGTTCTGTTGGACAGGAGCCCTTATGGCTACACCTTC. Its protein product is CSVLLDRSPYGYTF.

The chain combines TRBV4-3 with TRBJ1-3, with D unresolved. Germline-derived CDR1 and CDR2 are LGHNA and YSLEER. The CDR3 sequence is 14 residues long. With 3 bases removed from V and 2 bases from J, the gap between germline ends came to 8 bases. The CDR3 DNA follows: TGCGCCAGCAGCCAGGGGTCCGCTGGAAACACCATATATTTT. It is translated as CASSQGSAGNTIYF.

The CDR3 region is CASSDALAGPNEQFF. For the CDR3, the DNA is TGTGCCAGCAGTGACGCACTAGCGGGCCCGAATGAGCAGTTCTTC. The gene calls are TRBV6-1 and TRBJ2-1; 9 positions agree with TRBD2. CDR1 is MNHNS and CDR2 is SASEGT in the germline V gene. The CDR3 contains 15 residues. V lost 3 bases and J lost 7; bases outside the gene matches: 7.

This chain connects TRBV9 to TRBJ2-5; D uncertain. The V gene lost 4 bases and the J gene lost 5 bases, with 9 bases spanning the gap. Germline V lookup: CDR1 SGDLS, CDR2 YYNGEE. The CDR3 covers 12 residues. The CDR3 reads CASSTDSETQYF. DNA for the CDR3: TGTGCCAGCAGCACGGATTCGGAGACCCAGTACTTC. The whole variable domain, filled in from reference TRBV9 and TRBJ2-5, reads DSGVTQTPKHLITATGQRVTLRCSPRSGDLSVYWYQQSLDQGLQFLIQYYNGEERAKGNILERFSAQQFPDLHSELNLSSLELGDSALYFCASSTDSETQYFGPGTRLLVL.

J is TRBJ2-4 and V is TRBV12-2; the D call TRBD2 from the table was never checked on the DNA. TRBV12-2 is an annotated pseudogene. The CDR3 loop spans 17 amino acids. The CDR3 is CASRSQGLPLVKNIQYF. The CDR3 DNA reads as TGTGCAAGTCGCTCTCAGGGACTCCCGTTGGTCAAAAACATTCAGTACTTC.

Turning to this clone: One end of the junction does not line up with germline, which may come from a read error. The chain uses TRBV11-3 and TRBJ1-6; D possibly corresponds to TRBD1 (5 bases). Germline V gene data show CDR1 as SGHNT and CDR2 as YENEEA. This CDR3 is 13 amino acids long. CDR3 sequence: CASSTNQGSALHF. CDR3 nucleotides: TGTGCCAGCAGCACCAACCAGGGTTCAGCCCTCCACTTT.

This clone was counted a single time. This sequence joins TRBV29-1 and TRBJ1-1; 10 nucleotides match TRBD1. Trimming removed 3 bases from V and 5 bases from J; junction bases left unmatched: 3. This CDR3 comprises 13 residues. The germline gives CDR1 SQVTM, CDR2 ANQGSEA. DNA for the CDR3: TGCAGCGTTGACGGGACAGGGGCTACTGAAGCTTTCTTT. This gives the protein CSVDGTGATEAFF.

The chain links TRBV19 to TRBJ2-5; D gene unclear. The germline CDR1 and CDR2 sequences are LNHDA and SQIVND (reference sequence). The CDR3 runs to 15 residues. V gave up 2 bases and J gave up 5 bases, with 15 bases separating them. CDR3 DNA sequence: TGTGCCAGTAGTATAACCCACCACTTAGGGGAGACCCAGTACTTC. This encodes CASSITHHLGETQYF.

This chain joins TRBV19 and TRBJ2-1, with 8 bases identical to TRBD2. Trimming cost V 8 bases and J 8 bases; bases outside gene matches: 11. The CDR3 is 14 amino acids. CDR1 is LNHDA and CDR2 is SQIVND in the germline V gene (reference sequence). The chain's CDR3 is CASLKAGAGDEQFF. For the CDR3, the DNA is TGTGCCAGTCTCAAAGCGGGGGCCGGCGATGAGCAGTTCTTC. Together with reference TRBV19 and TRBJ2-1, the CDR3 gives the full variable domain: DGGITQSPKYLFRKEGQNVTLSCEQNLNHDAMYWYRQDPGQGLRLIYYSQIVNDFQKGDIAEGYSVSREKKESFPLTVTSAQKNPTAFYLCASLKAGAGDEQFFGPGTRLTVL.

V gene TRBV19 combines with J gene TRBJ1-4, with D unresolved. The length of the CDR3 is 16 residues. CDR1 and CDR2 (germline): LNHDA, SQIVND (reference sequence). V was pared by 5 bases and J by 5 bases, with 18 bases between. The CDR3 loop is CASSFLLGTRNEKLFF. The CDR3 nucleotides are TGTGCCAGTAGTTTCCTTCTAGGTACTAGGAATGAAAAACTGTTTTTT.

The V and J genes are TRBV14 and TRBJ2-5, with 7 bases identical to TRBD1. The germline V gene encodes CDR1 SGHDN and CDR2 FVKESK. The length of the CDR3 is 14 residues. V lost 5 bases, J lost 5 bases, and 8 bases stayed unmatched. The CDR3 region is CASSAHRGSETQYF. The CDR3 DNA is TGTGCCAGCAGCGCCCACAGGGGAAGCGAGACCCAGTACTTC. The whole variable domain, filled in from reference TRBV14 and TRBJ2-5, reads EAGVTQFPSHSVIEKGQTVTLRCDPISGHDNLYWYRRVMGKEIKFLLHFVKESKQDESGMPNNRFLAERTGGTYSTLKVQPAELEDSGVYFCASSAHRGSETQYFGPGTRLLVL.

The chain is built from TRBV13 and TRBJ2-7; D may be TRBD1 (5 bases). V shed 1 base and J shed 2 bases, with 6 bases lying between them. CDR3 length: 13 amino acids. CDR1 is PRHDT, CDR2 FYEKMQ, per germline (reference sequence). CDR3 sequence: CASSLVGPYEQYF. The CDR3 nucleotides read TGTGCCAGCAGCTTAGTGGGGCCCTACGAGCAGTACTTC.

J is TRBJ2-7 and V is TRBV19; D possibly corresponds to TRBD2 (5 bases). CDR1 and CDR2 from the germline V gene are LNHDA and SQIVND (reference sequence). CDR3 size: 17 residues. V was trimmed by 3 bases and J by 0 bases, leaving 18 bases between them. CDR3 residues: CASSIGSSGLSSYEQYF. The CDR3 DNA follows: TGTGCCAGTAGTATTGGGTCTTCGGGGTTAAGCTCCTACGAGCAGTACTTC.